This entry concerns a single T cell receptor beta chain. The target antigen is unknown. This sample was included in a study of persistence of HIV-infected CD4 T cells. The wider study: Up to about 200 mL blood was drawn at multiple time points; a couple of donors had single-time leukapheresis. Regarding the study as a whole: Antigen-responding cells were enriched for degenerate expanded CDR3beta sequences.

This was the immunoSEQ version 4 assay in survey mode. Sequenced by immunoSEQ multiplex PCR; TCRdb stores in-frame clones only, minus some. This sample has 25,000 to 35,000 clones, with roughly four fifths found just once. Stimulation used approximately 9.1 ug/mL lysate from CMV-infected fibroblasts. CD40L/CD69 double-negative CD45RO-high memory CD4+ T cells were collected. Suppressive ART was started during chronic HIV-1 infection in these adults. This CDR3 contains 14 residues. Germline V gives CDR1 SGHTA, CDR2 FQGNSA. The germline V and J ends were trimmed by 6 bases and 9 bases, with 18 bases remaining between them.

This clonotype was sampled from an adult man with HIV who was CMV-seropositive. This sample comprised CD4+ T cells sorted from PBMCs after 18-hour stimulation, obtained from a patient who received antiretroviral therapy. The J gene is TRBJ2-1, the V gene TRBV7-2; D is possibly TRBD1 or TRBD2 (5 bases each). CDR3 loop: CASSWTVRGAEQFF. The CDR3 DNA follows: TGTGCCAGCAGTTGGACTGTCCGGGGCGCTGAGCAGTTCTTC.